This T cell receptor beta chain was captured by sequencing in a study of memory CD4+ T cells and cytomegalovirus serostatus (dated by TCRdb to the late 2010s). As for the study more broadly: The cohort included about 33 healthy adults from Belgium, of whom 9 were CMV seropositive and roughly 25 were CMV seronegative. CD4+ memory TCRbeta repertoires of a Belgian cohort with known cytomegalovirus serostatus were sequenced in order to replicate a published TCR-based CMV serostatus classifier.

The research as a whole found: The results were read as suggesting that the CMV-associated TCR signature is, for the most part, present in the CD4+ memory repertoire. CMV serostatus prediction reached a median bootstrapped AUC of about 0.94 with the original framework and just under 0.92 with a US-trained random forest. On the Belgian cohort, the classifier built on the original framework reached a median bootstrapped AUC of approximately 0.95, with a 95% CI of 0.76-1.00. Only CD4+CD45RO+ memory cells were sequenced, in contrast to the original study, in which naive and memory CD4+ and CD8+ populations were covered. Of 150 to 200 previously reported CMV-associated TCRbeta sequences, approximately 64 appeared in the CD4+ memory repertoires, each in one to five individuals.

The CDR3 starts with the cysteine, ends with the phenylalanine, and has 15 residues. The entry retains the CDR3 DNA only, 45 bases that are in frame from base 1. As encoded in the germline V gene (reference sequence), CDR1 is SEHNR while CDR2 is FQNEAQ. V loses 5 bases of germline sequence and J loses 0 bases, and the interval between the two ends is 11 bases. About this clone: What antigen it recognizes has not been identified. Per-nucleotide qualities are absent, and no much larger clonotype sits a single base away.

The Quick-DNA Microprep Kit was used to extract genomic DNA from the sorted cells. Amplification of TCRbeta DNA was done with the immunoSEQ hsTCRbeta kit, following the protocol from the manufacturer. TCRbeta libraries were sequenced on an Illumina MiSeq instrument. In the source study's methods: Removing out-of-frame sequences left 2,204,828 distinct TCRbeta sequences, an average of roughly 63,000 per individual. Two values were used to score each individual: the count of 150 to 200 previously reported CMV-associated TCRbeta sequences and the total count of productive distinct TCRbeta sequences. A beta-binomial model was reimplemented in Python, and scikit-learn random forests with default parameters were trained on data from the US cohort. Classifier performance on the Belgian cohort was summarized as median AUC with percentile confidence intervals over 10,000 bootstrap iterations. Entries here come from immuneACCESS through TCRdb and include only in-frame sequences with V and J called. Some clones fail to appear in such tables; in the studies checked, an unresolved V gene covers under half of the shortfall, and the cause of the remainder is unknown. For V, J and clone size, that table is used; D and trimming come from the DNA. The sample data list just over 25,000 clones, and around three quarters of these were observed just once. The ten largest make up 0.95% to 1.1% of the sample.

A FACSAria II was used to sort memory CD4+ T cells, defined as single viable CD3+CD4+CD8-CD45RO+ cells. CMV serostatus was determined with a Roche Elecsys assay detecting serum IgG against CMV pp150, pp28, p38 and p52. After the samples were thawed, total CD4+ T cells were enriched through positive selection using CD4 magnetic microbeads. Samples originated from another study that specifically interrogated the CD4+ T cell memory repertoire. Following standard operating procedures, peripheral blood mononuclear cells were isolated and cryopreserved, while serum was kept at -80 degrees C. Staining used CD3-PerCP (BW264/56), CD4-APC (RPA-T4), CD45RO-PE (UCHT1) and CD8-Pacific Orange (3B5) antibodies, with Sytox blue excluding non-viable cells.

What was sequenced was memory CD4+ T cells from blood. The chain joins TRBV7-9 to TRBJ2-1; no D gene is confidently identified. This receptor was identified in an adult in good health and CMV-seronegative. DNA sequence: TGTGCCAGCAGCCCCGCTTCGAGCTCCTACAATGAGCAGTTCTTC. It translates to CASSPASSSYNEQFF.